This T cell receptor beta chain derives from a study of blood T cell repertoires in COVID-19 (TCRdb year 2020). General notes on the study: Samples covering the acute and convalescent phases of COVID-19 were provided by collaborators in the United States, Italy and Spain. The prospective study material was composed of cDNA or gDNA derived from T cells, B-cell-depleted T cells, or PBMCs. Deeply sampled blood TCRbeta repertoires from subjects exposed to, actively infected with, or recovered from COVID-19 were included in the dataset. The repertoires were made available in a free public database intended to serve as a resource for research on the immune response to SARS-CoV-2. The samples were drawn from the first 160 participants of the ongoing ImmuneRACE study and from 1,254 subjects provided by 6 global collaborators. Sample metadata almost always included a de-identified subject ID, COVID-19 status, age in years and sex. Where available, HLA class I and class II types were obtained from metadata supplied by the sample provider rather than from assay-based typing. General study outcomes and caveats: The quantity of clinical and demographic metadata differed by source and by participant and was supplied without curation.

TCRbeta CDR3 regions were amplified from genomic DNA using the immunoSEQ Assay, a bias-controlled multiplex PCR. Per the source publication's procedure: Nucleated cell counts per sample were estimated from amplification of reference gene primers within the assay. To quantify the absolute abundance of each unique TCRbeta CDR3 rearrangement, sequence reads were collapsed and filtered. For each sample, productive Simpson clonality was calculated by taking the square root of Simpson's diversity index across productive rearrangements. What TCRdb holds here is the immuneACCESS table cut down to in-frame rearrangements. Part of the clones is not present; checked against another copy, under half of the missing clones reflect an unresolved V gene, and the others are unexplained. D and trimming were read from the DNA, whereas the V and J calls and clone size are those reported in that table. Recorded for this sample are under 250,000 clones; roughly 80% of them occurred a single time. Clones ranked in the top ten supply roughly 3.2% of the sample.

In its sample, this clone was seen a few times. What antigen it recognizes has not been identified. Base qualities were left out, and no much larger clone turns up one base away. Measured from the cysteine to the phenylalanine, the CDR3 is 16 residues long. CDR3 DNA is the only sequence kept; it has 48 bases, read in frame from the first base. CDR1 and CDR2 were assigned from the germline V gene as MGHDK and SYGVNS. Relative to germline, V is missing 4 bases and J is missing 4 bases, with 9 bases of the junction outside any gene match. Each collaborating institution followed its own protocols to collect whole blood in K2EDTA tubes. For TCRbeta analysis, collaborators shipped samples in one of three forms: frozen whole blood, isolated PBMCs, or DNA extracted from either of those sample types.

The sample was peripheral blood. The rearranged segments are TRBV25-1 and TRBJ2-5; TRBD2 matches 10 bases in the middle. This receptor was obtained from a woman between 18 and 29 years old with acute or convalescent COVID-19. The base sequence is TGTGCCAGCAGTGTACCCCTAGCGGGAGCTGGAGAGACCCAGTACTTC. Its protein reads: CASSVPLAGAGETQYF.